Presented here are 27 T cell receptor beta chains from one specimen sequenced in a study of blood T cell repertoires in COVID-19. Some clones are missing from TCRdb's copy, which holds only in-frame ones; the method was immunoSEQ multiplex PCR. The sample consists of some 20,000 clones, 90% of them appearing once. Input material: peripheral blood. Receptors were obtained from a man aged 65 to 79 with acute or convalescent COVID-19.

The V gene is TRBV3-1 (or the pseudogene TRBV3-2), the J gene TRBJ1-5, with D perhaps TRBD1 (5 bases). The CDR3 covers 18 residues. Germline V CDR1 and CDR2: LGHDT, YNNKEL (reference sequence). V lost 4 bases to trimming and J lost 5 bases, with 24 bases between them. The CDR3 spells CASSLRGQGGAADQPQHF. The CDR3 DNA sequence: TGTGCCAGCAGCCTTCGGGGCCAGGGAGGGGCGGCGGATCAGCCCCAGCATTTT.

The chain uses TRBV18 and TRBJ1-5, with TRBD1 as a possible D gene (5 bases). Germline V gene sequence: CDR1 KGHSH, CDR2 LQKENI. The CDR3 length is 12 residues. Deletions cut 3 bases from V and 9 bases from J, with 9 bases between. As DNA, the CDR3 is TGTGCCAGCTCACCCCAGGGTCCGCCCCAGCATTTT. The encoded protein is CASSPQGPPQHF. The complete variable domain, with remaining parts taken from reference TRBV18 and TRBJ1-5, reads NAGVMQNPRHLVRRRGQEARLRCSPMKGHSHVYWYRQLPEEGLKFMVYLQKENIIDESGMPKERFSAEFPKEGPSILRIQQVVRGDSAAYFCASSPQGPPQHFGDGTRLSIL.

The chain couples TRBV5-4 to TRBJ2-5, with a possible D match to TRBD1 (6 bases). V was shortened by 0 bases and J by 5 bases, with 17 bases between the two germline ends. This CDR3 is built from 16 residues. From germline, CDR1 is SGHNT and CDR2 YYREEE (reference sequence). The CDR3 protein is CASSLGQEGAAETQYF. The CDR3 region has the DNA TGTGCCAGCAGCTTGGGACAGGAAGGGGCGGCGGAGACCCAGTACTTC.

V usage is TRBV18 and J usage is TRBJ1-2; tentatively, D is TRBD1 (6 bases). CDR3 length equals 15 residues. Per germline, CDR1 KGHSH and CDR2 LQKENI. V shed 4 bases and J shed 2 bases, with 14 bases lying between them. DNA for the CDR3: TGTGCCAGCTCACTCCTCCGACAGGAGAACTATGGCTACACCTTC. Its translation is CASSLLRQENYGYTF.

V gene TRBV6-7 combines with J gene TRBJ2-3, with TRBD2 matching over 12 bases. TRBV6-7 is placed among ORFs of uncertain function. V trimming: 5 bases; J trimming: 8 bases; junction bases outside the gene matches: 11. The CDR3 sequence is 16 residues long. DNA for the CDR3: TGTGCCAGCAGTAATAAAGGGACTAGCGGGCTACCTACGCAGTATTTT. Protein product: CASSNKGTSGLPTQYF.

The rearrangement joins TRBV28 to TRBJ2-3; D is uncertain. CDR3 size: 13 residues. V was cut by 2 bases and J by 8 bases, with 11 bases left in between. Germline-derived CDR1 and CDR2 are MDHEN and SYDVKM. The DNA of the CDR3 is TGTGCCAGCAGTTTAATCCAGCGAGGTACGCAGTATTTT. Translating it yields CASSLIQRGTQYF.

This clone was observed a single time. This sequence joins TRBV6-2 or TRBV6-3 and TRBJ1-5; D is perhaps TRBD1 (6 bases). CDR1 MNHEY and CDR2 SVGEGT come from the germline V gene. Trimming pared 6 bases from V and 0 bases from J, leaving 12 bases between. The CDR3 totals 15 residues. In DNA, the CDR3 is TGTGCCAGCAGCTATGGACAGACTAGCAATCAGCCCCAGCATTTT. The encoded protein is CASSYGQTSNQPQHF.

The V gene is TRBV6-2 or TRBV6-3, the J gene TRBJ2-7; 12 bases map to TRBD2. The CDR3 length is 14 residues. J was trimmed by 5 bases and V by 6 bases; bases with no gene match: 5. CDR1 is MNHEY, CDR2 SVGEGT, per germline. The CDR3 region is CASSLTSGSHEQYF. As DNA, the CDR3 is TGTGCCAGCAGCTTGACTAGCGGGAGCCACGAGCAGTACTTC.

This rearrangement joins TRBV6-2 or TRBV6-3 to TRBJ2-7, with D uncertain. Germline loops: CDR1 MNHEY, CDR2 SVGEGT. This CDR3 has 15 amino acids. The ends were cut back, 6 bases at V and 2 bases at J, with 17 bases in the middle. Here the CDR3 reads CASSFGPLRPYEQYF. The CDR3 nucleotides are TGTGCCAGCAGCTTTGGGCCCCTCCGTCCCTACGAGCAGTACTTC.

The chain is built from TRBV11-2 and TRBJ2-1; possible D gene TRBD2, 5 bases. The V gene lost 5 bases and the J gene lost 7 bases, with 18 bases spanning the gap. The CDR3 consists of 15 residues. Germline CDR1 reads SGHAT; CDR2 reads FQNNGV. The CDR3 sequence: CASSDIVTMRNEQFF. CDR3 coding DNA: TGTGCCAGCAGCGATATTGTGACTATGAGGAATGAGCAGTTCTTC.

The sample holds a few counts of this clone. This rearrangement joins TRBV19 to TRBJ2-5; 10 positions agree with TRBD2. Per the germline V gene, CDR1 is LNHDA and CDR2 is SQIVND (reference sequence). V was clipped by 1 base and J by 5 bases; unmatched bases: 4. This CDR3 is built from 15 residues. The CDR3 DNA reads as TGTGCCAGTAGTATAGCCGGGACTAGCGTGGAGACCCAGTACTTC. This codes for CASSIAGTSVETQYF. Filled out from reference TRBV19 and TRBJ2-5, the complete variable domain reads DGGITQSPKYLFRKEGQNVTLSCEQNLNHDAMYWYRQDPGQGLRLIYYSQIVNDFQKGDIAEGYSVSREKKESFPLTVTSAQKNPTAFYLCASSIAGTSVETQYFGPGTRLLVL.

The genes are TRBV6-5 and TRBJ2-3, with 7 bases identical to TRBD1. The CDR3 contains 14 residues. V shed 5 bases and J 3 bases; nucleotides not matched to a gene: 5. From germline, CDR1 is MNHEY and CDR2 SVGAGI. As DNA, the CDR3 is TGTGCCAGCAGTCTAAGACAGGGTACAGATACGCAGTATTTT. Amino acid sequence: CASSLRQGTDTQYF.

This clone was observed once. The chain links TRBV3-1 (or the pseudogene TRBV3-2) to TRBJ2-3, with 7 positions matching TRBD1. Germline CDR1 reads LGHDT; CDR2 reads YNNKEL (reference sequence). CDR3 length equals 15 residues. The trim removed 5 bases at V and 0 bases at J, leaving 5 bases unmatched. Here the CDR3 DNA reads TGTGCCAGCAGCTTACGACAGGGTAGCACAGATACGCAGTATTTT. Its translation: CASSLRQGSTDTQYF.

J is TRBJ2-6 and V is TRBV19; D is undetermined. There are 17 residues in the CDR3. V shed 4 bases and J shed 0 bases, with 13 bases lying between them. CDR1 is LNHDA and CDR2 is SQIVND in the germline V gene (reference sequence). The CDR3 reads CASSKFAGDSGANVLTF. The CDR3 DNA reads TGTGCCAGTAGTAAGTTTGCAGGCGACTCTGGGGCCAACGTCCTGACTTTC.

CDR3 amino acids: CASEGGTDIYEQYF. CDR3 bases: TGTGCCAGTGAGGGGGGGACCGATATTTACGAGCAGTACTTC. This sequence joins TRBV7-9 and TRBJ2-7, with D possibly matching TRBD2 (7 bases). CDR3 size: 14 residues. Per germline, CDR1 SEHNR and CDR2 FQNEAQ (reference sequence). The V end was cut by 9 bases, the J end by 4 bases, with 19 bases between.

The chain has TRBV5-1 and TRBJ2-7; TRBD2 matches at 7 bases. Per the germline V gene, CDR1 is SGHRS and CDR2 is YFSETQ. CDR3 size: 16 residues. V lost 1 base to trimming and J lost 0 bases; unmatched junction nucleotides: 7. This CDR3 reads CASSLLASGGSYEQYF. The CDR3 DNA sequence: TGCGCCAGCAGCTTGTTAGCTAGCGGAGGCTCCTACGAGCAGTACTTC.

The chain uses TRBV5-1 and TRBJ2-6; the D gene is possibly TRBD2 (5 bases). V was pared by 1 base and J by 3 bases, with 20 bases between. Germline loops: CDR1 SGHRS, CDR2 YFSETQ. This CDR3 has 19 amino acids. The CDR3 here is CASSLRWESLQVGANVLTF. DNA for the CDR3: TGCGCCAGCAGCTTGCGCTGGGAGTCCCTCCAGGTTGGGGCCAACGTCCTGACTTTC.

DNA of the CDR3: TGTGCCAGCAGCGCCCGGACTAGCAGCCCTTACACAGATACGCAGTATTTT. As protein: CASSARTSSPYTDTQYF. J is TRBJ2-3 and V is TRBV9; 8 bases fit TRBD2. Losses at the gene ends were 3 bases for V and 2 bases for J; bases not matched to a gene: 11. Per the germline V gene, CDR1 is SGDLS and CDR2 is YYNGEE. The CDR3 sequence is 17 residues long. The variable domain in full, completed from reference TRBV9 and TRBJ2-3, reads DSGVTQTPKHLITATGQRVTLRCSPRSGDLSVYWYQQSLDQGLQFLIQYYNGEERAKGNILERFSAQQFPDLHSELNLSSLELGDSALYFCASSARTSSPYTDTQYFGPGTRLTVL.

The gene calls are TRBV19 and TRBJ1-1; 9 bases map to TRBD1. V lost 5 bases and J lost 2; bases outside the gene matches: 6. CDR1 is LNHDA, CDR2 SQIVND, per germline (reference sequence). CDR3 length equals 15 residues. CDR3 in amino acids: CASSPVTGGNTEAFF. The CDR3 DNA follows: TGTGCCAGTAGTCCAGTCACAGGGGGCAACACTGAAGCTTTCTTT.

In its sample, this clone was seen once. This chain links TRBV3-1 (or the pseudogene TRBV3-2) with TRBJ2-3, with TRBD2 identical over 7 bases. The germline V gene encodes CDR1 LGHDT and CDR2 YNNKEL (reference sequence). This CDR3 comprises 20 residues. V was pared by 1 base and J by 0 bases, with 16 bases of the junction left unmatched. CDR3 bases: TGTGCCAGCAGCCAAGCGGCCGGGGGGTGGGGCCGAATTAGCACAGATACGCAGTATTTT. Protein: CASSQAAGGWGRISTDTQYF.

The chain combines TRBV19 with TRBJ2-1; D is ambiguous. Germline loops: CDR1 LNHDA, CDR2 SQIVND (reference sequence). The CDR3 is 15 residues long. V was shortened by 6 bases and J by 2 bases, with 14 bases between the two germline ends. The CDR3 loop reads CASSERMEPYNEQFF. CDR3 DNA sequence: TGTGCCAGTAGCGAACGCATGGAGCCCTACAATGAGCAGTTCTTC.

The gene calls are TRBV25-1 and TRBJ1-5, with no clear D. The V gene's germline CDR1 is MGHDK and CDR2 SYGVNS. This CDR3 has 14 residues. Trimming shortened V by 6 bases and J by 5 bases, and 14 bases separated the two germline ends. CDR3 coding DNA: TGTGCCAGCAGCAACACAGAAACTGATCAGCCCCAGCATTTT. Amino acids: CASSNTETDQPQHF.

This clone occurred once. The rearrangement joins TRBV7-2 to TRBJ1-6, with TRBD1 matching over 8 bases. This CDR3 spans 15 amino acids. Germline assignment: CDR1 SGHTA and CDR2 FQGNSA. V was pared by 0 bases and J by 9 bases, with 4 bases of the junction left unmatched. The CDR3 sequence: CASSLAQGGISPLHF. In DNA form, the CDR3 reads TGTGCCAGCAGCTTAGCACAGGGGGGCATTTCACCCCTCCACTTT.

V and J are TRBV7-2 and TRBJ2-1, with TRBD1 matching over 8 bases. V shed 4 bases and J 4 bases; nucleotides not matched to a gene: 9. The CDR3 is made up of 16 amino acids. Germline V gives CDR1 SGHTA, CDR2 FQGNSA. The CDR3 DNA sequence: TGTGCCAGCAGCTCAACCCGGGACAGGCTATACAATGAGCAGTTCTTC. Amino acids: CASSSTRDRLYNEQFF.

The chain links TRBV19 to TRBJ1-1; no clear D gene. Germline V gene sequence: CDR1 LNHDA, CDR2 SQIVND (reference sequence). CDR3 length equals 15 residues. The V end lost 0 bases, the J end lost 3 bases, and 11 bases lay between the germline ends. In DNA, the CDR3 is TGTGCCAGTAGTATAGAAAGCGGAAAGGACACTGAAGCTTTCTTT. This gives the protein CASSIESGKDTEAFF.

This chain connects TRBV2 to TRBJ2-2, with TRBD1 matching over 9 bases. The CDR3 covers 14 residues. Germline lookup yields CDR1 SNHLY and CDR2 FYNNEI. The J segment lost 5 bases and the V segment lost 7 bases, leaving 5 bases of the junction unmatched. The DNA of the CDR3 is TGTGCCAGCACCACTGGACAGGGGACCGGGGAGCTGTTTTTT. It is translated as CASTTGQGTGELFF.

This chain connects TRBV29-1 to TRBJ2-3, with D unclear. With 7 bases removed from V and 2 bases from J, the gap between germline ends came to 10 bases. This CDR3 has 12 residues. CDR1 SQVTM and CDR2 ANQGSEA come from the germline V gene. The CDR3 DNA reads TGCAGCGCCTCCGACTCCACAGATACGCAGTATTTT. The encoded protein is CSASDSTDTQYF.